The clone carrying this T cell receptor beta chain appeared many times. Its antigen is undetermined. These data are taken from a study of T cells in Graves' hyperthyroidism and ophthalmopathy. Whole-study results and caveats: Blood held most thyroid clonotypes expanded above 0.001 frequency.

What was amplified from RNA transcripts were TCR beta CDR3 regions. TCR CDR3 underwent first-round RT-PCR with the HTBI primer set. TCRdb redid the calling of the multiplex PCR reads with MiXCR, one entry per CDR3 protein. The table has 360,000 or so distinct CDR3 sequences, less than 20% seen once. This receptor was taken from a woman aged 40 to 49 with Graves' ophthalmopathy. Sample: blood.

Written as DNA, the CDR3 is TGTGCCAGCAGCTTAAGGACGGCAGGAGTCATGAACACTGAAGCTTTCTTT. This codes for CASSLRTAGVMNTEAFF. The genes are TRBV7-9 and TRBJ1-1; D gene uncertain. V was trimmed by 2 bases and J by 0 bases, leaving 16 bases between them. The germline V gene encodes CDR1 SEHNR and CDR2 FQNEAQ (reference sequence). CDR3 length equals 17 residues.